Sequencing of this T cell receptor beta chain was carried out in a study of T-cell memory formation after mild COVID-19. Overall study: Largely donor-specific TCR clusters were found.

TCRdb ran MiXCR on the 5' RACE reads and lists one entry per CDR3 protein. The sample consists of 450,000 or so distinct CDR3 sequences, around 20% of them appearing once. This clonotype was recorded at least ten times. The sequence was obtained from an adult woman who had mild COVID-19 (a few samples of this study predate the infection). Cell type and time point are not known. The specimen sequenced was PBMCs or a T cell subset sorted from them (not recorded which).

CDR3 DNA: TGTGCCAGCAGCTTACGGAGCGGGAGTGGCTACAATGAGCAGTTCTTC. It codes for CASSLRSGSGYNEQFF. The chain joins TRBV7-9 to TRBJ2-1; TRBD2 agrees at 8 bases. There are 16 residues in the CDR3. V lost 2 bases and J lost 3; bases outside the gene matches: 6. CDR1 is SEHNR and CDR2 is FQNEAQ in the germline V gene (reference sequence). The full variable domain, rest sourced from reference TRBV7-9 and TRBJ2-1, is DTGVSQNPRHKITKRGQNVTFRCDPISEHNRLYWYRQTLGQGPEFLTYFQNEAQLEKSRLLSDRFSAERPKGSFSTLEIQRTEQGDSAMYLCASSLRSGSGYNEQFFGPGTRLTVL.